This T cell receptor beta chain was identified during a study of control samples from healthy donors and cancer patients. Sequencing was performed with immunoSEQ multiplex PCR; in TCRdb, only in-frame clones are kept and a portion is missing. The table includes approximately 150,000 clones, more than 85% detected once. There are 14 residues in the CDR3. Trimming cost V 6 bases and J 0 bases, with 10 bases left between them. CDR1 is SGDLS and CDR2 is YYNGEE in the germline V gene. The TCR comes from a woman aged 30 to 39 in good health. The specimen sequenced was blood. The chain joins TRBV9 to TRBJ2-1; D unclear. CDR3 residues: CASIPRSSYNEQFF. The CDR3 DNA reads TGTGCCAGCATTCCTCGGAGCTCCTACAATGAGCAGTTCTTC. Supplemented by reference TRBV9 and TRBJ2-1, the full variable domain reads DSGVTQTPKHLITATGQRVTLRCSPRSGDLSVYWYQQSLDQGLQFLIQYYNGEERAKGNILERFSAQQFPDLHSELNLSSLELGDSALYFCASIPRSSYNEQFFGPGTRLTVL.